A selection of T cell receptor beta chains follows, all from one sample in a study of CD8 T cells in ankylosing spondylitis. MiXCR was run by TCRdb on the 5' RACE reads, yielding one entry per CDR3 protein. Counted here are 150,000 to 200,000 distinct CDR3 sequences, approximately 18% occurring once; the ten biggest clones make up more than 3.5%. Sequencing was performed on blood, either unsorted or a sorted T cell fraction (not recorded which). The receptor set was obtained from a male donor aged 10-35 years with ankylosing spondylitis or in good health (not recorded which). Each CDR3 is given with its conserved first and last residue. The D gene is left open where the match is weak. Where a row states a size, it is once, few, many or the class of an expanded clone; other rows omit it.

J,D,V,size,CDR3,DNA
TRBJ1-3,NA,TRBV30,many,CAWNAGGSSGNTIYF,TGTGCCTGGAATGCCGGCGGGAGCTCTGGAAACACCATATATTTT
TRBJ2-7,TRBD1,TRBV28,many,CASSYRGPPEQYF,TGTGCCAGCAGCTACAGGGGGCCCCCCGAGCAGTACTTC
TRBJ2-1,TRBD2,TRBV6-6,many,CASSYSNVGGGEQFF,TGTGCCAGCAGTTACTCGAACGTTGGGGGGGGGGAGCAGTTCTTC
TRBJ1-1,NA,TRBV12-3/TRBV12-4,many,CASSRRQNEAFF,TGTGCCAGCAGTAGACGACAGAACGAAGCTTTCTTT
TRBJ1-1,NA,TRBV4-1,once,CASSMPGRVRKDEAFF,TGCGCCAGCAGCATGCCAGGGAGGGTAAGGAAGGATGAAGCTTTCTTT
TRBJ1-5,NA,TRBV7-9,many,CASNHGRILNQPQHF,TGTGCCAGCAACCATGGACGGATTCTCAATCAGCCCCAGCATTTT
TRBJ2-1,NA,TRBV20-1,many,CSADDKGDEQFF,TGCAGTGCCGACGACAAGGGTGATGAGCAGTTCTTC
TRBJ2-6,TRBD1,TRBV7-2,few,CASSRQGAGANVLTF,TGTGCCAGCAGCCGCCAGGGGGCTGGGGCCAACGTCCTGACTTTC
TRBJ2-1,NA,TRBV29-1,NA,CSVDTTHNEQFF,TGCAGCGTTGACACTACCCACAATGAGCAGTTCTTC
TRBJ1-5,TRBD1,TRBV15,many,CATTFGTGGGQPQHF,TGTGCCACCACCTTCGGGACAGGAGGTGGCCAGCCCCAGCATTTT
TRBJ2-5,NA,TRBV6-5,NA,CASTGIRKETQYF,TGTGCCAGCACGGGGATTAGGAAGGAGACCCAGTACTTC
TRBJ1-6,TRBD1,TRBV27,NA,CASGPEGASPLHF,TGTGCCAGCGGACCTGAGGGGGCTTCACCCCTCCACTTT
TRBJ2-2,NA,TRBV20-1,many,CSARRRPGELFF,TGCAGTGCCCGGCGGAGACCCGGGGAGCTGTTTTTT
TRBJ2-5,NA,TRBV28,many,CASSPFPAVETQYF,TGTGCCAGCAGTCCTTTTCCGGCTGTGGAGACCCAGTACTTC
TRBJ2-1,TRBD2,TRBV6-2/TRBV6-3,many,CASLKDPGLTSYNEQFF,TGTGCCAGCCTAAAAGACCCGGGACTAACTTCCTACAATGAGCAGTTCTTC
TRBJ2-1,TRBD2,TRBV7-8,many,CANLPAGGGEQFF,TGTGCCAACCTCCCAGCGGGAGGGGGTGAGCAGTTCTTC
TRBJ2-1,NA,TRBV30,many,CAWSRSHDYNEQFF,TGTGCCTGGAGTAGGTCCCATGACTACAATGAGCAGTTCTTC
TRBJ2-5,TRBD1,TRBV7-9,many,CASSFPPLGQAQETQYF,TGTGCCAGCAGCTTCCCCCCCCTTGGACAGGCCCAAGAGACCCAGTACTTC
TRBJ1-2,NA,TRBV29-1,many,CSVEGSYGYTF,TGCAGCGTTGAGGGGAGTTATGGCTACACCTTC
TRBJ1-5,NA,TRBV20-1,many,CSARGSAGKGNQPQHF,TGCAGTGCTAGAGGATCGGCAGGGAAGGGGAACCAGCCCCAGCATTTT
TRBJ2-1,NA,TRBV25-1,many,CASSETLYNEQFF,TGTGCCAGCAGTGAAACCCTCTACAATGAGCAGTTCTTC
TRBJ2-3,NA,TRBV12-3/TRBV12-4,many,CASSLIGPTITDTQYF,TGTGCCAGCAGTTTAATCGGGCCAACCATCACAGATACGCAGTATTTT
TRBJ2-7,NA,TRBV4-3,NA,CASSQEDSEPYEQYF,TGCGCCAGCAGCCAAGAGGACAGCGAACCCTACGAGCAGTACTTC
TRBJ2-5,TRBD1,TRBV27,many,CASSADRRRETQYF,TGTGCCAGCAGTGCGGACAGGCGGCGGGAGACCCAGTACTTC
TRBJ1-5,TRBD1,TRBV2,NA,CASSRTGLNQPQHF,TGTGCCAGCAGTCGGACAGGGCTCAATCAGCCCCAGCATTTT
TRBJ2-2,NA,TRBV7-9,many,CASSLAGSRTNTGELFF,TGTGCCAGCAGCTTAGCTGGTAGTCGTACGAACACCGGGGAGCTGTTTTTT
TRBJ2-3,TRBD2,TRBV5-8,many,CASSHRLAGGSLYTDTQYF,TGTGCCAGCAGCCACCGACTAGCGGGAGGCTCCCTCTACACAGATACGCAGTATTTT
TRBJ2-1,TRBD1,TRBV7-9,NA,CASSFEGAIYNEQFF,TGTGCCAGCAGCTTTGAGGGGGCCATCTACAATGAGCAGTTCTTC
TRBJ2-7,TRBD1,TRBV20-1,many,CSADRVDEQYF,TGCAGTGCGGACAGGGTGGACGAGCAGTACTTC
TRBJ2-5,NA,TRBV12-3/TRBV12-4,many,CASSIKREGATQYF,TGTGCCAGCAGTATTAAACGGGAGGGGGCGACCCAGTACTTC
TRBJ2-3,NA,TRBV5-6,many,CASSGTFSTDTQYF,TGTGCCAGCAGCGGGACATTCAGCACAGATACGCAGTATTTT
TRBJ1-2,NA,TRBV20-1,many,CSASSGRTYGYTF,TGCAGTGCTAGCTCAGGGCGGACCTATGGCTACACCTTC
TRBJ2-2,TRBD2,TRBV11-3,many,CASSFPRGLAGSNTGELFF,TGTGCCAGCAGCTTCCCCAGGGGACTAGCGGGGTCGAACACCGGGGAGCTGTTTTTT